The 15 T cell receptor beta chains below all came from one sample that was sequenced in a study of T cell repertoires in cytomegalovirus infection. The antigens these receptors bind are not known. TCRdb reprocessed the reads via MiXCR and lists one record per CDR3 protein. The repertoire holds 700,000 to 950,000 distinct CDR3 sequences, with approximately 32% as singletons. Here the sequenced sample was cultured CD8+ T cells from PBMCs, taken from culture after CMV antigen stimulation. The receptor set was obtained from a human donor in good health (CMV status not recorded). Some clones in this sample may be carry-over from other donors' samples.

This clonotype was found many times. The J gene is TRBJ1-1, the V gene TRBV7-2; 7 bases map to TRBD1. CDR1 is SGHTA and CDR2 is FQGNSA in the germline V gene. The CDR3 has 15 amino acids. V shed 3 bases and J 1 base; nucleotides not matched to a gene: 5. The CDR3 sequence: CASSFHRDRNTEAFF. For the CDR3, the DNA is TGTGCCAGCAGCTTTCACCGGGACAGGAACACTGAAGCTTTCTTT.

In this sample, this clonotype turned up a few times. This chain joins TRBV6-1 and TRBJ2-5; possibly TRBD1 for D (6 bases). V was pared by 2 bases and J by 3 bases, with 16 bases between. CDR1 and CDR2 (germline): MNHNS, SASEGT. CDR3 length: 16 residues. CDR3 amino acids: CASSEPFGGAKETQYF. The CDR3 nucleotides are TGTGCCAGCAGTGAACCGTTTGGGGGCGCGAAAGAGACCCAGTACTTC.

The CDR3 is CASSPTFRGGYEQYF. The CDR3 nucleotides are TGTGCCAGCAGCCCCACATTCCGAGGGGGCTACGAGCAGTACTTC. This chain links TRBV6-1 with TRBJ2-7, with D maybe TRBD1 (6 bases). The CDR3 runs 15 residues. Germline lookup yields CDR1 MNHNS and CDR2 SASEGT. The V end lost 6 bases, the J end lost 3 bases, and 18 bases lay between the germline ends.

Ten or more counts support this clonotype. The chain has TRBV7-9 and TRBJ1-6; D gene ambiguous. V lost 10 bases, J lost 10 bases, and 8 bases lay in between. The CDR3 contains 10 residues. Germline lookup yields CDR1 SEHNR and CDR2 FQNEAQ (reference sequence). CDR3 residues: CATRRSPLHF. CDR3 in DNA: TGTGCCACACGGCGATCACCCCTCCACTTT.

This chain joins TRBV7-9 and TRBJ2-5, with 9 bases fitting TRBD1. The trim removed 6 bases at V and 3 bases at J, leaving 11 bases unmatched. CDR1 is SEHNR and CDR2 is FQNEAQ in the germline V gene (reference sequence). The CDR3 runs to 16 residues. The CDR3 DNA reads TGTGCCAGCAGTCCGGTCGGGGACAGGGTTAAAGAGACCCAGTACTTC. Residues: CASSPVGDRVKETQYF.

V and J are TRBV19 and TRBJ1-2; perhaps TRBD1 as D (6 bases). Germline V gene sequence: CDR1 LNHDA, CDR2 SQIVND (reference sequence). V lost 3 bases and J lost 10, with 12 bases in between. There are 12 residues in the CDR3. The CDR3: CASSIAGGDYTF. The CDR3 DNA is TGTGCCAGTAGTATTGCGGGGGGCGACTACACCTTC.

This clonotype occurred once. The chain uses TRBV6-6 and TRBJ1-5, with 8 nucleotides matching TRBD1. Germline V lookup: CDR1 MNHNY, CDR2 SVGAGI (reference sequence). The CDR3 contains 18 residues. The V and J ends lost 6 bases and 3 bases, in that order; junction bases with no gene match: 16. The CDR3: CASRLIFRGRPDNQPQHF. CDR3 bases: TGTGCCAGCAGGCTTATATTCAGGGGGCGCCCCGACAATCAGCCCCAGCATTTT.

This clonotype has ten or more counts. The chain joins TRBV4-2 to TRBJ1-1; perhaps TRBD1 as D (6 bases). CDR1 is LGHNA and CDR2 is YNFKEQ in the germline V gene. V shed 0 bases and J shed 0 bases, with 23 bases lying between them. The CDR3 is 20 residues long. DNA for the CDR3: TGTGCCAGCAGCCAAGATCTAAGGAGCGTGGACAGAGCCTTGAACACTGAAGCTTTCTTT. It encodes CASSQDLRSVDRALNTEAFF.

This rearrangement joins TRBV28 to TRBJ2-1; TRBD2 agrees at 8 bases. Per the germline V gene, CDR1 is MDHEN and CDR2 is SYDVKM. J was trimmed by 8 bases and V by 10 bases; bases with no gene match: 10. This CDR3 has 13 residues. This CDR3 reads CATPGLVGDEQFF. CDR3 DNA: TGTGCCACGCCGGGACTAGTGGGTGATGAGCAGTTCTTC.

DNA of the CDR3: TGCAGCGTTGAAGAGAATCGCGTCTATGGCTACACCTTC. This encodes CSVEENRVYGYTF. The chain employs TRBV29-1 and TRBJ1-2; unclear D gene. Trimming took off 0 bases at V and 4 bases at J, with 9 bases between the two ends. Germline loops: CDR1 SQVTM, CDR2 ANQGSEA. CDR3 size: 13 residues.

This chain links TRBV7-8 with TRBJ2-7; 7 bases are a match to TRBD1. Trimming removed 2 bases from V and 2 bases from J; junction bases left unmatched: 12. Per the germline V gene, CDR1 is SGHVS and CDR2 is FQNEAQ. This CDR3 is built from 17 residues. CDR3 sequence reads: CASSLRRTGGRAYEQYF. In DNA form, the CDR3 reads TGTGCCAGCAGCTTAAGAAGGACAGGAGGAAGGGCCTACGAGCAGTACTTC.

V gene TRBV2 combines with J gene TRBJ1-2; D perhaps matches TRBD1 (5 bases). Germline-derived CDR1 and CDR2 are SNHLY and FYNNEI. Trimming pared 2 bases from V and 1 base from J, leaving 11 bases between. This CDR3 comprises 15 residues. CDR3 region: CASSEWSGSNYGYTF. The CDR3 bases are TGTGCCAGCAGTGAATGGTCAGGGAGTAACTATGGCTACACCTTC.

This clonotype has ten or more counts. The chain carries TRBV7-9 and TRBJ1-1, with D maybe TRBD1 (6 bases). The CDR3 consists of 13 residues. Trimming removed 5 bases at V and 2 bases at J, with 9 bases between. Germline-derived CDR1 and CDR2 are SEHNR and FQNEAQ (reference sequence). Written as DNA, the CDR3 is TGTGCCAGCAGCGTGGACAGAAACACTGAAGCTTTCTTT. Protein sequence: CASSVDRNTEAFF.

In its sample, this clonotype was seen a few times. The genes are TRBV10-3 and TRBJ1-2; 8 bases fit TRBD1. The CDR3 contains 15 residues. V lost 0 bases to trimming and J lost 2 bases; unmatched junction nucleotides: 2. Germline V gene lookup returns CDR1 ENHRY and CDR2 SYGVKD. CDR3 protein: CAISESGQVNYGYTF. CDR3 coding DNA: TGTGCCATCAGTGAGTCGGGACAGGTGAACTATGGCTACACCTTC.

The chain is built from TRBV20-1 and TRBJ2-4, with unresolved D. V lost 1 base and J lost 2, with 9 bases in between. The CDR3 loop spans 14 amino acids. Germline V CDR1 and CDR2: DFQATT, SNEGSKA (reference sequence). In nucleotides, the CDR3 is TGCAGTGCTAGAGGCGGAAGATCCAAAAACATTCAGTACTTC. This encodes CSARGGRSKNIQYF.